Below are 9 T cell receptor beta chains sequenced from a single sample in a study of graft-versus-host responses after intestinal transplantation. Their target antigens are unknown. The protocol was immunoSEQ multiplex PCR, while the TCRdb copy is restricted to in-frame clones and leaves out a portion. This repertoire shows about 90,000 clones, approximately 95% found once; its top ten account for around 1.1%. The sequencing here drew on unstimulated CD8+ T cells sorted from spleen or lymph node cells, taken before transplant. The receptors come from a human donor who was the organ donor for an intestinal transplant.

This chain joins TRBV27 and TRBJ1-1; possibly TRBD1 for D (5 bases). The CDR3 contains 14 residues. The V and J ends lost 0 bases and 5 bases respectively, with 10 bases between them. Germline CDR1 reads MNHEY; CDR2 reads SMNVEV (reference sequence). CDR3 coding DNA: TGTGCCAGCAGTTTATCGGTTCGGGGGACTGAAGCTTTCTTT. Residues: CASSLSVRGTEAFF.

The chain uses TRBV4-1 and TRBJ1-2; D ambiguous. V lost 1 base, J lost 3 bases, and 15 bases lay in between. Germline V gene lookup returns CDR1 MGHRA and CDR2 YSYEKL. There are 16 residues in the CDR3. CDR3 bases: TGCGCCAGCAGCCAAGTAATAATCTCGGGATACTATGGCTACACCTTC. Translation: CASSQVIISGYYGYTF.

The gene calls are TRBV4-3 and TRBJ1-4; a weak D match, TRBD1 (5 bases). From germline, CDR1 is LGHNA and CDR2 YSLEER. The length of the CDR3 is 17 residues. Trimming cost V 1 base and J 3 bases, with 15 bases left between them. The DNA for the CDR3 is TGCGCCAGCAGCCAAGGGGTTGGAGGGGCCCCTAATGAAAAACTGTTTTTT. Residues: CASSQGVGGAPNEKLFF.

The chain has TRBV7-9 and TRBJ2-7; maybe TRBD2 (5 bases). V lost 6 bases and J lost 1, with 10 bases in between. The germline V gene has CDR1 SEHNR and CDR2 FQNEAQ (reference sequence). CDR3 size: 13 residues. The CDR3, as DNA: TGTGCCAGCAGTGCCGCGGGTTCCTACGAGCAGTACTTC. This codes for CASSAAGSYEQYF.

About this clone: Other nucleotide sequences from this sample produce the same CDR3. The chain uses TRBV7-9 and TRBJ1-2; a possible D gene is TRBD1 (5 bases). Trimming cost V 4 bases and J 4 bases, with 7 bases left between them. The CDR3 spans 12 residues. Per germline, CDR1 SEHNR and CDR2 FQNEAQ (reference sequence). The CDR3 spells CASSSGGYGYTF. The CDR3, as DNA: TGTGCCAGCAGCTCCGGGGGCTATGGCTACACCTTC.

The chain recombines TRBV6-1 with TRBJ2-3; 8 bases match TRBD2. Per the germline V gene, CDR1 is MNHNS and CDR2 is SASEGT. The CDR3 is 16 amino acids. J was trimmed by 5 bases and V by 1 base; bases with no gene match: 8. The CDR3 reads CASSEGSTSGVDTQYF. CDR3 DNA: TGTGCCAGCAGTGAAGGGAGTACTAGCGGCGTAGATACGCAGTATTTT.

The rearrangement links TRBV10-3 to TRBJ2-2, with D hard to call. Trimming removed 6 bases from V and 2 bases from J, with 7 bases in between. This CDR3 comprises 13 residues. Looked up from germline, CDR1 is ENHRY and CDR2 is SYGVKD. CDR3 region: CAISETNTGELFF. The CDR3 DNA sequence: TGTGCCATCAGCGAGACAAACACCGGGGAGCTGTTTTTT.

The chain employs TRBV29-1 and TRBJ2-3; perhaps TRBD2 as D (6 bases). Germline V gene data show CDR1 as SQVTM and CDR2 as ANQGSEA. The V and J ends lost 1 base and 0 bases respectively, with 14 bases between them. This CDR3 spans 16 amino acids. DNA for the CDR3: TGCAGCGTTGAAGGCACCCGGGAGAGCAGCACAGATACGCAGTATTTT. This codes for CSVEGTRESSTDTQYF.

The V call is TRBV11-2, the J call TRBJ2-5; no clear D gene. The CDR3 is 15 amino acids. CDR1 and CDR2 from the germline V gene are SGHAT and FQNNGV. Trimming shortened V by 4 bases and J by 3 bases, and 15 bases separated the two germline ends. The CDR3 spells CASSSPSVLEETQYF. The DNA for the CDR3 is TGTGCCAGCAGCTCACCGTCCGTTTTAGAAGAGACCCAGTACTTC.